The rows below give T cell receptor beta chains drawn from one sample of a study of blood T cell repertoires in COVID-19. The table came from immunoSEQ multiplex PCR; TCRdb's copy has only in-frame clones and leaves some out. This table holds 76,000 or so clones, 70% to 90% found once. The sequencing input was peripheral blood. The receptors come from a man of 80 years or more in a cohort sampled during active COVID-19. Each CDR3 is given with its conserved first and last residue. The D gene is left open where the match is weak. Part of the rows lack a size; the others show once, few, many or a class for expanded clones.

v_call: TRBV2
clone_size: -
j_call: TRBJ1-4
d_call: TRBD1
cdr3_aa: CASSVGQGYGGSFF
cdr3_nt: TGTGCCAGCAGTGTGGGACAGGGCTACGGGGGTTCGTTTTTT

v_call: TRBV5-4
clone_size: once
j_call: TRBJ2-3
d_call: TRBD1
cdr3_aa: CASSADRGASTDTQYF
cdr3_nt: TGTGCCAGCAGCGCCGACAGGGGGGCTAGCACAGATACGCAGTATTTT

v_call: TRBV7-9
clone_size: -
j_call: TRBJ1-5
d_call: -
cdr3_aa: CASSLYTGYDQPQHF
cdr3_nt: TGTGCCAGCAGCTTATATACAGGGTATGACCAGCCCCAGCATTTT

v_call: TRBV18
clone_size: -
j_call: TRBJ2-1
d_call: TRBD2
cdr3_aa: CASSPGGPEQFF
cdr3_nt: TGTGCCAGCTCTCCGGGGGGTCCTGAGCAGTTCTTC

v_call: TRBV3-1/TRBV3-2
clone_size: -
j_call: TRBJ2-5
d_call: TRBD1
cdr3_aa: CASSPWDRAQETQYF
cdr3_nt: TGTGCCAGCAGCCCCTGGGACAGAGCTCAAGAGACCCAGTACTTC

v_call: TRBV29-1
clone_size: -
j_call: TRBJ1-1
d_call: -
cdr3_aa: CSVEVNMNTEAFF
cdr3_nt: TGCAGCGTTGAGGTTAACATGAACACTGAAGCTTTCTTT

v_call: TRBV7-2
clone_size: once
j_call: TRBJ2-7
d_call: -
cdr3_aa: CASSPYGPIHYEQYF
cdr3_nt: TGTGCCAGCAGCCCATATGGCCCCATCCACTACGAGCAGTACTTC

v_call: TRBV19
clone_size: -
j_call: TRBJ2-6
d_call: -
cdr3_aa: CASSIKGVGRATGANVLTF
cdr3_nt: TGTGCCAGTAGTATAAAAGGAGTAGGCAGGGCAACTGGGGCCAACGTCCTGACTTTC

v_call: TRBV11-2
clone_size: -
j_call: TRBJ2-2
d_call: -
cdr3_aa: CASSSVRVTGELFF
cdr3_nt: TGTGCCAGCAGCTCGGTCAGGGTGACCGGGGAGCTGTTTTTT

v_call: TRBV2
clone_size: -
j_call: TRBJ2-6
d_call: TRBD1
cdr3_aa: CASRHRGPSLSGANVLTF
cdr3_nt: TGTGCCAGCAGACACAGGGGGCCTAGCCTCTCTGGGGCCAACGTCCTGACTTTC

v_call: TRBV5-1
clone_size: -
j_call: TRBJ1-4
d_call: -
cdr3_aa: CASSLQNTNEKLFF
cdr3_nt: TGCGCCAGCAGCTTACAGAATACTAATGAAAAACTGTTTTTT

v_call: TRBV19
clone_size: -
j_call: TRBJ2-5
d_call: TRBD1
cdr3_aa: CASSVGQGRFGTQYF
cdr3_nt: TGTGCCAGTAGTGTGGGACAGGGAAGGTTCGGGACCCAGTACTTC

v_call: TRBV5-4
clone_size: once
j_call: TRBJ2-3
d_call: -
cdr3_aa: CASTPGGGGRSTDTQYF
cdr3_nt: TGTGCCAGCACCCCGGGGGGCGGGGGCCGAAGCACAGATACGCAGTATTTT

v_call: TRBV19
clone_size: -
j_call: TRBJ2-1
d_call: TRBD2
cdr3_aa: CASKGAGRDEQFF
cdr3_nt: TGTGCCAGTAAAGGAGCGGGGCGGGATGAGCAGTTCTTC

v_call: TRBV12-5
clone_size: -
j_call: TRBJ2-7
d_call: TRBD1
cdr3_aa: CASGLGQGADEQYF
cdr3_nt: TGTGCTAGTGGTTTGGGACAGGGGGCCGACGAGCAGTACTTC

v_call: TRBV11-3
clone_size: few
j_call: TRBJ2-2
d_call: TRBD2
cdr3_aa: CASSTRTSWGTGELFF
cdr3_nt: TGTGCCAGCAGCACCAGGACTAGCTGGGGGACCGGGGAGCTGTTTTTT

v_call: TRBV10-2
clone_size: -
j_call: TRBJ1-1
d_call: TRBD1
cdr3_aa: CASSESTGAMNTEAFF
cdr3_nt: TGCGCCAGCAGTGAATCGACAGGGGCCATGAACACTGAAGCTTTCTTT

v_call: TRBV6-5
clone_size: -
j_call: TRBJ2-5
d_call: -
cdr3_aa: CASRGSPREETQYF
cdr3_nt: TGTGCCAGCAGAGGGAGCCCGCGGGAAGAGACCCAGTACTTC

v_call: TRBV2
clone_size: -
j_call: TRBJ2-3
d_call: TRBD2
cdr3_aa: CASSEGTSFPGTDTQYF
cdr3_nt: TGTGCCAGCAGTGAAGGGACTAGCTTTCCGGGCACAGATACGCAGTATTTT

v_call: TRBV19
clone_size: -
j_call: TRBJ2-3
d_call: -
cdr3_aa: CASSEGGWVSDTQYF
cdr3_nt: TGTGCCAGTAGCGAAGGAGGGTGGGTATCAGATACGCAGTATTTT

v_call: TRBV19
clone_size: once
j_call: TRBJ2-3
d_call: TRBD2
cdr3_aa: CASSKQRPGGTDTQYF
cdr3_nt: TGTGCCAGTAGCAAACAGCGACCGGGGGGGACAGATACGCAGTATTTT

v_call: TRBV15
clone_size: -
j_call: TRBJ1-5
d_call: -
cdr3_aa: CATSRGSGASGNQPQHF
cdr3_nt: TGTGCCACCAGCAGAGGGAGTGGGGCGAGCGGCAATCAGCCCCAGCATTTT

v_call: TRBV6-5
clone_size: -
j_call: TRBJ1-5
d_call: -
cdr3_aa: CASSLQVELNQPQHF
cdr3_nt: TGTGCCAGCAGCCTACAGGTGGAGCTAAACCAGCCCCAGCATTTT

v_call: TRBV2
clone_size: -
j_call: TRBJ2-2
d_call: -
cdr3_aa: CASSDQGLNTGELFF
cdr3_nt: TGTGCCAGCAGTGACCAGGGGTTGAACACCGGGGAGCTGTTTTTT

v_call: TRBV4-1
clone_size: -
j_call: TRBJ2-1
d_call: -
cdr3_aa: CASSQEGPSYNEQFF
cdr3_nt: TGCGCCAGCAGCCAAGAGGGGCCCTCCTACAATGAGCAGTTCTTC

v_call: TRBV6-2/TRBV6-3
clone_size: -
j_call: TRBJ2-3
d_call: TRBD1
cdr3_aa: CASSYLWTGGLTDTQYF
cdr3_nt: TGTGCCAGCAGTTACCTCTGGACAGGAGGCCTCACAGATACGCAGTATTTT

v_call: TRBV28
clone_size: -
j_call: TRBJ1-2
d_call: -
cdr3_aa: CASSSRRGYTF
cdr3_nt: TGTGCCAGCAGTTCCAGGAGGGGCTACACCTTC

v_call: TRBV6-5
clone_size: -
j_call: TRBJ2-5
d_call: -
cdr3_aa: CASRRGFEEETQYF
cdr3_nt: TGTGCCAGCAGGAGGGGGTTTGAAGAAGAGACCCAGTACTTC

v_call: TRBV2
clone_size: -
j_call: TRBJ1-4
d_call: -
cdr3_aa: CASSAATTAGEKLFF
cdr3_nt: TGTGCCAGCAGTGCCGCCACGACGGCGGGAGAAAAACTGTTTTTT

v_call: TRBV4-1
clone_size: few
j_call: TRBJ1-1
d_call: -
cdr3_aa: CASSQEGEQGWVLNTEAFF
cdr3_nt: TGCGCCAGCAGCCAAGAAGGTGAGCAGGGTTGGGTCTTGAACACTGAAGCTTTCTTT

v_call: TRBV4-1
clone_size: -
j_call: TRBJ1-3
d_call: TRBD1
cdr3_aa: CASSRTPGTGGNTIYF
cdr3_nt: TGCGCCAGCAGCAGAACTCCCGGGACAGGGGGAAACACCATATATTTT

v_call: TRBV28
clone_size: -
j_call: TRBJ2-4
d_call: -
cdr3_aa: CASSGRGPKNIQYF
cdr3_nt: TGTGCCAGCAGTGGCAGGGGCCCCAAAAACATTCAGTACTTC

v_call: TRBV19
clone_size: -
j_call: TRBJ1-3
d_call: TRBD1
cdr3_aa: CASSDGTGGNTIYF
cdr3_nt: TGTGCCAGTAGCGACGGGACAGGGGGCAACACCATATATTTT

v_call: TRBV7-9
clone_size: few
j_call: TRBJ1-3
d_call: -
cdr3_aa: CASSLPPGTSGNTIYF
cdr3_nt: TGTGCCAGCAGTCTCCCCCCAGGAACCTCTGGAAACACCATATATTTT

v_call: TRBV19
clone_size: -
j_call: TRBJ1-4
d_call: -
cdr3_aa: CASTEYSINGEKLFF
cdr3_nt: TGTGCCAGTACCGAATACTCCATAAACGGTGAAAAACTGTTTTTT

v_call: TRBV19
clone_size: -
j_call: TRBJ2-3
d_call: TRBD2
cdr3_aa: CASSIDSGGVDTQYF
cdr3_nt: TGTGCCAGTAGTATAGATAGCGGGGGGGTAGATACGCAGTATTTT

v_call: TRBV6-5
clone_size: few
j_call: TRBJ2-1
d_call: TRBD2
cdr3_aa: CASSYLAGGPYNEQFF
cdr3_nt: TGTGCCAGCAGTTACTTAGCGGGGGGGCCCTACAATGAGCAGTTCTTC

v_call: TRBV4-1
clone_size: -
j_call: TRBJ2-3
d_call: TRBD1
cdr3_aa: CASSLQGVTTDTQYF
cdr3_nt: TGCGCCAGCAGCCTACAGGGGGTGACCACAGATACGCAGTATTTT

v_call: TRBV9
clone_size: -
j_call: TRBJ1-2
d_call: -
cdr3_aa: CASSVSANYGYTF
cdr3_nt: TGTGCCAGCAGCGTATCAGCTAACTATGGCTACACCTTC

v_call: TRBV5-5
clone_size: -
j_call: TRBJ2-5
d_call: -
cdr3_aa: CASSLESGTQYF
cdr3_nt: TGTGCCAGCAGCTTGGAGAGTGGGACCCAGTACTTC

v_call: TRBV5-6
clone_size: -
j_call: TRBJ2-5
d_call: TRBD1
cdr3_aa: CASSGTGTGWETQYF
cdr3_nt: TGTGCCAGCAGCGGAACCGGGACAGGGTGGGAGACCCAGTACTTC

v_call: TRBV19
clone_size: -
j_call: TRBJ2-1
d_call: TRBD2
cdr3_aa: CASSRPSGGRNEQFF
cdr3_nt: TGTGCCAGTAGTCGTCCTAGCGGGGGTCGAAATGAGCAGTTCTTC

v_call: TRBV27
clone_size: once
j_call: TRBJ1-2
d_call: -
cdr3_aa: CASSSGQLTYGYTF
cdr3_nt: TGTGCCAGCAGTTCTGGACAGCTTACGTATGGCTACACCTTC

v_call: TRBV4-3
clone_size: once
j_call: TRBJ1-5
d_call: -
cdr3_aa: CASSRNTGDGNQPQHF
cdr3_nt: TGCGCCAGCAGCCGAAATACAGGAGACGGCAATCAGCCCCAGCATTTT

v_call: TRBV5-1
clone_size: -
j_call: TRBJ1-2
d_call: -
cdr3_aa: CASSLGGDGYTF
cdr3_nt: TGCGCCAGCAGCTTAGGAGGGGATGGCTACACCTTC

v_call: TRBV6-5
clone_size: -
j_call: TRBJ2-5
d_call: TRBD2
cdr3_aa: CASTRTSGVQETQYF
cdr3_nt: TGTGCCAGCACCCGGACTAGCGGAGTCCAAGAGACCCAGTACTTC

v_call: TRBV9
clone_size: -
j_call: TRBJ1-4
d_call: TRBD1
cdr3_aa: CASSLSDRYNEKLFF
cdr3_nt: TGTGCCAGCTCCCTTTCGGACAGGTATAATGAAAAACTGTTTTTT

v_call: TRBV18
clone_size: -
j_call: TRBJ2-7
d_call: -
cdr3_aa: CASSPVTGHEQYF
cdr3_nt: TGTGCCAGCTCACCTGTGACAGGCCACGAGCAGTACTTC

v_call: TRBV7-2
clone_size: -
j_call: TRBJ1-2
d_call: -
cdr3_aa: CASSPRWGGGYTF
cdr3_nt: TGTGCCAGCAGCCCTAGGTGGGGAGGCGGCTACACCTTC

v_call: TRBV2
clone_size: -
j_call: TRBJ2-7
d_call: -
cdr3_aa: CASRPGPVDEQYF
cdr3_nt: TGTGCCAGCAGGCCAGGTCCTGTCGACGAGCAGTACTTC

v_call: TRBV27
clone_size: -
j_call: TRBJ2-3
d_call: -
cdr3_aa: CASRGPRGGQPTDTQYF
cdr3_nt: TGTGCCAGCAGGGGTCCCAGGGGCGGTCAGCCCACAGATACGCAGTATTTT

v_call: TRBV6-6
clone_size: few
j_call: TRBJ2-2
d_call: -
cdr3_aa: CASSYLGGSAGELFF
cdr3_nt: TGTGCCAGCAGTTACTTAGGAGGGTCCGCCGGGGAGCTGTTTTTT

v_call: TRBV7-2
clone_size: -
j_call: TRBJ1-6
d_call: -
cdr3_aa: CASSLFRQDNSPLHF
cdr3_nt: TGTGCCAGCAGCTTGTTTAGGCAGGATAATTCACCCCTCCACTTT

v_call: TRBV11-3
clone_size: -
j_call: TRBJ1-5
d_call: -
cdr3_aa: CASSLHQGSSQPQHF
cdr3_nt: TGTGCCAGCAGCTTACACCAGGGAAGCTCTCAGCCCCAGCATTTT